This TCR beta chain appears in the sequencing data of a study of blood T cell repertoires in COVID-19. Study-wide background: T cells, B-cell-depleted T cells, or PBMCs provided the cDNA or gDNA that served as material.

Those enrolled, adults aged roughly 18 to 100 years, came from fewer than 25 US areas. Cohorts were determined from participant-reported clinical history. In the source study's methods: Reference gene primer amplification yielded estimated nucleated cell counts. Profiled with immunoSEQ multiplex PCR; TCRdb holds only in-frame clones, not every one. V, J and clone size reflect that table, while D and trimming were determined from the DNA. The sample consists of about 440,000 clones, roughly 88% of them appearing once. This CDR3 has 16 residues. V was clipped by 3 bases and J by 1 base; unmatched bases: 8. CDR1 SGHRS and CDR2 YFSETQ come from the germline V gene.

V usage is TRBV5-1 and J usage is TRBJ1-1; 8 bases fit TRBD1. The TCR comes from a man aged 18 to 35 who had recovered from COVID-19. The sample was PBMCs or T cells enriched from blood (not recorded which). The CDR3 loop reads CASSSQGRGPNTEAFF. CDR3 DNA sequence: TGCGCCAGCAGCTCCCAGGGCAGGGGGCCGAACACTGAAGCTTTCTTT.